This TCR beta chain was obtained from a study of shared clonotypes between healthy human individuals. Naive CD4+ cells were CD45RA-selected; the remaining cells were memory. Deletions cut 3 bases from V and 8 bases from J, with 17 bases between. Germline V CDR1 and CDR2: MDHEN, SYDVKM. The CDR3 totals 15 residues. The protocol was immunoSEQ multiplex PCR, while the TCRdb copy is restricted to in-frame clones and leaves out a portion. The sample yields over 1.5 million clones, 95% to 99% seen once. The sample was naive CD4+ T cells sorted from blood. Subset described: CD45RA+ positively selected. This sequence originates from a man aged 25 to 40 in good health. The J gene is TRBJ2-1, the V gene TRBV28; D not certain. CDR3 sequence reads: CASSFSATKHHEQFF. Here the CDR3 DNA reads TGTGCCAGCAGTTTTTCGGCTACCAAACATCATGAGCAGTTCTTC.